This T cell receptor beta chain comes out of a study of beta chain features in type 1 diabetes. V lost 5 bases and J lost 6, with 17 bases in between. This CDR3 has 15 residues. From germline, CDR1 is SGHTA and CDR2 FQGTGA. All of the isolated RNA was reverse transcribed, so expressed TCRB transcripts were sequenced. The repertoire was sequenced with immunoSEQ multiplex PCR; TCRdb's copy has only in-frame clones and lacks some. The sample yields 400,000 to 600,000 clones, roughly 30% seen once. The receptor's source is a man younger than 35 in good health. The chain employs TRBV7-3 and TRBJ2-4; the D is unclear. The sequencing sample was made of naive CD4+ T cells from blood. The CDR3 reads CASSPGPQMGNIQYF. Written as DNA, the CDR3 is TGTGCCAGCAGCCCCGGCCCCCAGATGGGAAACATTCAGTACTTC.